This is a list of T cell receptor beta chains from one sample in a study of post-analysis software for immune sequencing data. TCRdb processed the PCR reads anew with MiXCR; each CDR3 protein has one entry. The table lists around 400,000 distinct CDR3 sequences, about 39% of them singletons. Sequenced material: blood. All receptors derive from a girl aged 2 to 10 with multiple sclerosis. The CDR3 runs from the conserved cysteine through the conserved F or W. The D gene is left open where the match is weak. Clone size is not always given. Where it is, it says once, few, many or a class for expanded clones.

d_call clone_size j_call v_call cdr3_nt cdr3_aa
. once TRBJ2-5 TRBV11-2 TGTGCCAGCAGCTTCCCAGGGGGGGGCGGTGGAGAGACCCAGTACTTC CASSFPGGGGGETQYF
TRBD1 . TRBJ1-2 TRBV9 TGTGCCAGCAGCGGGGCCAAGGACAGGGGTTCGGACTATGGCTACACCTTC CASSGAKDRGSDYGYTF
. . TRBJ2-6 TRBV11-2 TGTGCCAGCAGCTTAGAGGTCAGCCCCACTGGGGCCAACGTCCGGACTTTC CASSLEVSPTGANVRTF
TRBD2 few TRBJ2-1 TRBV20-1 TGCAGTGCTAGAGATAGGGCGGGAGTAACCTACAATGAGCAGTTCTTC CSARDRAGVTYNEQFF
TRBD2 few TRBJ2-5 TRBV20-1 TGCAGTGCTAGAGTATTAGCGGGGGTGCAAGAGACCCAGTACTTC CSARVLAGVQETQYF
. . TRBJ2-7 TRBV13 TGTGCCAGCAGCTCGCGGGACGGCACCTACGAGCAGTACTTC CASSSRDGTYEQYF
. many TRBJ2-5 TRBV20-1 TGCAGTGCTGAGCGGGGACACCTCCAAGAGACCCAGTACTTC CSAERGHLQETQYF
TRBD2 few TRBJ2-5 TRBV12-3/TRBV12-4 TGTGCCAGCAGTTTCGGACTAGGACCAGAGACCCAGTACTTC CASSFGLGPETQYF
. . TRBJ1-2 TRBV7-2 TGTGCCAGCAGCGGGGGTTACTATGGCTACACCTTC CASSGGYYGYTF
. . TRBJ2-3 TRBV29-1 TGCAGCGTTGCCCGGCAGGGGATTAGGGTCACAGATACGCAGTATTTT CSVARQGIRVTDTQYF
. few TRBJ2-1 TRBV7-3 TGTGCCAGCAGCTTAATCGTGGGTAGAGAGCAGTTCTTC CASSLIVGREQFF
TRBD2 . TRBJ2-2 TRBV24-1 TGTGCCACCAGTGCATACCCGGGACTAGCGGAGGGAAAGAACACCGGGGAGCTGTTTTTT CATSAYPGLAEGKNTGELFF
. . TRBJ1-1 TRBV28 TGTGCCAGCAGTTTAGGGAGCCAGGGAATTAGGACTGAAGCTTTCTTT CASSLGSQGIRTEAFF
. . TRBJ2-1 TRBV12-3/TRBV12-4 TGTGCCACCAAGAGGGCAAGGGGGGACGGGGAGCAGTTCTTC CATKRARGDGEQFF
. . TRBJ2-5 TRBV20-1 TGCAGTGCTTTGTTTAAAGAGACCCAGTACTTC CSALFKETQYF
. . TRBJ2-1 TRBV14 TGTGCCAGCAGCCAAGCGCCGGGACCTCTATACAATGAGCAGTTCTTC CASSQAPGPLYNEQFF
TRBD1 . TRBJ1-1 TRBV7-2 TGTGCCAGCAGCGCGGGGACAGGGGGGGCTGAAGCTTTCTTT CASSAGTGGAEAFF
. . TRBJ2-5 TRBV7-8 TGTGCCAGCAGCTCCAAGCCTGGAGAGACCCAGTACTTC CASSSKPGETQYF
TRBD2 . TRBJ2-3 TRBV28 TGTGCCAGCAGTCTTGCTCCGGGACTAGAGACAGATACGCAGTATTTT CASSLAPGLETDTQYF
. . TRBJ2-5 TRBV14 TGTGCCAGCAGCCAATCGAGAGAGACCCAGTACTTC CASSQSRETQYF
TRBD2 . TRBJ2-3 TRBV3-1 TGTGCCAGCAGCCAAGAAGGGCTAGCGGGGGGTAGGGATACGCAGTATTTT CASSQEGLAGGRDTQYF
. . TRBJ2-1 TRBV18 TGTGCCAGCCCCTCTGACTCAGGTAATGAGCAGTTCTTC CASPSDSGNEQFF